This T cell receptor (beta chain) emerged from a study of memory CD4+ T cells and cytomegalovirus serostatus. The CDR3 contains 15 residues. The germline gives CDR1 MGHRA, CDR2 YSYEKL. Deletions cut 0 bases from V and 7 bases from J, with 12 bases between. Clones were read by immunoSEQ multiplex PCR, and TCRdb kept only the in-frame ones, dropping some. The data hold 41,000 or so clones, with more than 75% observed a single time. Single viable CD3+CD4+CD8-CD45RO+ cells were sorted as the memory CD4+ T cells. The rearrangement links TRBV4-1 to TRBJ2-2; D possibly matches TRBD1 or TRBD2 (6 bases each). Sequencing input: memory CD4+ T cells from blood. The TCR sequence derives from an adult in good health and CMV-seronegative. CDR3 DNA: TGCGCCAGCAGCCAAGAGTCCGGGGGCGGCGGGGAGCTGTTTTTT. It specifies CASSQESGGGGELFF.